This TCR beta chain stems from a study of cytomegalovirus exposure and HLA in healthy donors. Study-wide results and caveats: Later on, an analysis found that several of the most significant clusters appeared to be linked to common viral pathogens, which included parvovirus B19.

The PCR had 60 Vbeta and 13 Jbeta primers. Sequenced by immunoSEQ multiplex PCR; TCRdb stores in-frame clones only, minus some. The sample shows 200,000 to 300,000 clones, about 81% of them seen only once. About this clone: Its antigen is not known.

Healthy bone marrow donors made up the donor group. The source of this sequence is a woman aged 40-49 years in good health and CMV-seropositive. Sample: PBMCs.

The CDR3 region has the DNA TGTGCCATCAGGGACAGGGCTAATGAAAAACTGTTTTTT. This gives the protein CAIRDRANEKLFF. The rearrangement uses TRBV10-3 and TRBJ1-4; 8 bases match TRBD1. Looked up from germline, CDR1 is ENHRY and CDR2 is SYGVKD. This CDR3 is built from 13 residues. Trimming removed 6 bases from V and 3 bases from J; junction bases left unmatched: 0.